This record concerns one T cell receptor (beta chain) sequence. Some clones are missing from TCRdb's copy, which holds only in-frame ones; the method was immunoSEQ multiplex PCR. The data show 110,000 or so clones, with roughly 84% seen just once and 8% to 9.5% held by the top ten. This entry belongs to a study of blood T cell repertoires in COVID-19. From germline, CDR1 is SGHTA and CDR2 FQGNSA. V gave up 5 bases and J gave up 2 bases, with 9 bases separating them. The CDR3 contains 14 residues. The V call is TRBV7-2, the J call TRBJ2-2; D gene unclear. This TCR was recovered from a woman in her 70s who had recovered from COVID-19. Input material: peripheral blood. CDR3 in DNA: TGTGCCAGCAGCCCCCGGTTCAACACCGGGGAGCTGTTTTTT. This encodes CASSPRFNTGELFF. Based on the CDR3 plus reference TRBV7-2 and TRBJ2-2, the full variable domain is GAGVSQSPSNKVTEKGKDVELRCDPISGHTALYWYRQSLGQGLEFLIYFQGNSAPDKSGLPSDRFSAERTGGSVSTLTIQRTQQEDSAVYLCASSPRFNTGELFFGEGSRLTVL.